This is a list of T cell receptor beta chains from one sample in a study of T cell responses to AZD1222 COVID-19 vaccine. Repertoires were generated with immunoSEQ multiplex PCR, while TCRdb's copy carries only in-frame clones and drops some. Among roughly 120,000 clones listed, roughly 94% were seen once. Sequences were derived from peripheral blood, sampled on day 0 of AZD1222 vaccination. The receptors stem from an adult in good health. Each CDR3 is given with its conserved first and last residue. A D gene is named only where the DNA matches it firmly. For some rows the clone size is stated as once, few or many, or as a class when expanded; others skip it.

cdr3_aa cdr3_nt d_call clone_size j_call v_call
CASSVTSVGEQFF TGTGCCAGCAGCGTTACTAGCGTAGGTGAGCAGTTCTTC TRBD2 NA TRBJ2-1 TRBV7-3
CASSDQRQGANYGYTF TGCGCCAGCAGTGACCAACGACAGGGGGCTAACTATGGCTACACCTTC TRBD1 NA TRBJ1-2 TRBV4-1
CASSLGLFF TGTGCCAGCAGTTTGGGGCTGTTTTTT NA NA TRBJ2-2 TRBV27
CASSWTPVTEAFF TGTGCCAGCAGTTGGACACCAGTGACTGAAGCTTTCTTT NA NA TRBJ1-1 TRBV6-2/TRBV6-3
CASSRVAHTDTQYF TGTGCCAGCAGCCGGGTCGCCCACACAGATACGCAGTATTTT NA NA TRBJ2-3 TRBV6-5
CASTERPLAGFSTDTQYF TGTGCCAGCACCGAAAGGCCACTAGCGGGGTTCAGCACAGATACGCAGTATTTT TRBD2 NA TRBJ2-3 TRBV7-9
CASSVAVAGFQLDPDEQFF TGTGCCAGCAGCGTAGCAGTAGCGGGATTTCAGTTGGATCCGGATGAGCAGTTCTTC TRBD2 NA TRBJ2-1 TRBV9
CASSPPSSFGTEAFF TGTGCCAGCAGCCCCCCGTCATCGTTTGGCACTGAAGCTTTCTTT NA NA TRBJ1-1 TRBV28
CASSVAGSYEQYF TGTGCCAGCAGCGTAGCGGGATCCTACGAGCAGTACTTC NA NA TRBJ2-7 TRBV9
CASSTDRGNQPQHF TGTGCCAGCAGTACGGACAGGGGCAATCAGCCCCAGCATTTT TRBD1 NA TRBJ1-5 TRBV6-5
CASSSQAANTDTQYF TGTGCCAGCAGCTCACAGGCGGCTAACACAGATACGCAGTATTTT NA NA TRBJ2-3 TRBV7-2
CASSPPSGPAYEQYF TGTGCCAGCTCACCACCATCGGGTCCAGCCTACGAGCAGTACTTC NA few TRBJ2-7 TRBV18
CASSTAGQGLGNTIYF TGTGCCAGCAGCACAGCGGGACAGGGGCTGGGAAACACCATATATTTT TRBD1 NA TRBJ1-3 TRBV11-2
CASTAGLTGNEKLFF TGTGCCAGCACCGCGGGCCTCACCGGAAATGAAAAACTGTTTTTT NA few TRBJ1-4 TRBV2
CATSSRGGSGANVLTF TGTGCCACCAGCTCGAGGGGCGGTTCTGGGGCCAACGTCCTGACTTTC NA NA TRBJ2-6 TRBV15
CASSRTGGMMAEAFF TGTGCCAGTAGTCGGACGGGGGGGATGATGGCTGAAGCTTTCTTT NA NA TRBJ1-1 TRBV19
CASSPRRTSGGTGELFF TGTGCCAGCAGCCCCCGCCGGACTAGCGGGGGGACCGGGGAGCTGTTTTTT TRBD2 NA TRBJ2-2 TRBV9
CASSFERTGGAEFGNQPQHF TGTGCCAGCAGTTTCGAGCGGACAGGGGGCGCAGAATTTGGCAATCAGCCCCAGCATTTT TRBD1 once TRBJ1-5 TRBV28
CASSPGESGGTDTQYF TGTGCCAGCAGCCCAGGAGAGTCAGGGGGCACAGATACGCAGTATTTT NA NA TRBJ2-3 TRBV14
CASRERLNTEAFF TGTGCCAGCAGGGAAAGACTGAACACTGAAGCTTTCTTT NA NA TRBJ1-1 TRBV11-2
CATRDLNTLSSYNEQFF TGTGCCACCAGGGACTTAAATACTCTGAGCTCCTACAATGAGCAGTTCTTC NA NA TRBJ2-1 TRBV24-1
CASSPLAGVISTDTQYF TGCGCCAGCAGCCCATTAGCGGGAGTGATTTCGACAGATACGCAGTATTTT TRBD2 NA TRBJ2-3 TRBV5-1
CASSQAGTVNEKLFF TGCGCCAGCAGCCAGGCCGGGACGGTGAATGAAAAACTGTTTTTT NA once TRBJ1-4 TRBV4-1
CASSYSTANYGYTF TGTGCCAGCAGTTACTCGACAGCTAACTATGGCTACACCTTC NA NA TRBJ1-2 TRBV6-5
CASSYSSRVKLFF TGTGCCAGCAGTTACTCAAGCCGGGTAAAACTGTTTTTT NA NA TRBJ1-4 TRBV6-5
CASSQGQLNSGNTIYF TGTGCCAGCAGTCAGGGACAGCTTAACTCTGGAAACACCATATATTTT TRBD1 NA TRBJ1-3 TRBV28
CASRSGQGTDEKLFF TGTGCCAGCAGATCGGGACAGGGGACGGATGAAAAACTGTTTTTT TRBD1 NA TRBJ1-4 TRBV7-9
CASRGQGGNTIYF TGTGCCAGCAGAGGACAGGGAGGAAACACCATATATTTT TRBD1 few TRBJ1-3 TRBV6-5
CASSLDPAGLINEQFF TGCGCCAGCAGCTTGGATCCAGCGGGACTTATCAATGAGCAGTTCTTC TRBD2 NA TRBJ2-1 TRBV5-1
CASSVLGLAAPYEQYF TGTGCCAGCAGTGTTCTCGGACTAGCGGCCCCCTACGAGCAGTACTTC TRBD2 NA TRBJ2-7 TRBV6-1
CASSHTGQAYEQYF TGTGCCAGCAGCCACACGGGACAGGCCTACGAGCAGTACTTC TRBD1 NA TRBJ2-7 TRBV5-6
CASRYQGGTEAFF TGTGCCAGCAGGTACCAAGGGGGCACTGAAGCTTTCTTT NA NA TRBJ1-1 TRBV6-5
CASSIFGQETQYF TGTGCCAGTAGTATTTTTGGACAAGAGACCCAGTACTTC NA NA TRBJ2-5 TRBV19
CASSLGGGSEFYEQYF TGTGCCAGCAGCCTCGGCGGGGGTAGTGAATTCTACGAGCAGTACTTC TRBD2 NA TRBJ2-7 TRBV7-9
CASSGPGGGNQPQHF TGTGCCAGCTCAGGCCCAGGGGGCGGTAATCAGCCCCAGCATTTT TRBD1 NA TRBJ1-5 TRBV2
CASSSNQGQGNQPQHF TGTGCCAGCAGCTCCAACCAGGGACAGGGTAATCAGCCCCAGCATTTT TRBD1 NA TRBJ1-5 TRBV5-8
CASSPGQGNQPQHF TGTGCCAGCAGCCCGGGACAGGGGAATCAGCCCCAGCATTTT TRBD1 NA TRBJ1-5 TRBV3-1/TRBV3-2
CASSFSATTNEKLFF TGCGCCAGCAGCTTTTCAGCCACAACTAATGAAAAACTGTTTTTT NA NA TRBJ1-4 TRBV5-1
CASSRTGGVYGYTF TGTGCCAGCAGCCGGACAGGGGGCGTCTATGGCTACACCTTC TRBD1 once TRBJ1-2 TRBV11-2
CASSRSLNTEAFF TGCGCCAGCAGCAGAAGTTTGAACACTGAAGCTTTCTTT NA NA TRBJ1-1 TRBV5-1
CASSAGQSNQPQHF TGTGCCAGCAGTGCTGGACAGAGCAATCAGCCCCAGCATTTT NA NA TRBJ1-5 TRBV2
CASSYSGRGNTEAFF TGTGCCAGCAGTTACTCCGGCAGGGGCAACACTGAAGCTTTCTTT NA few TRBJ1-1 TRBV6-2/TRBV6-3
CASEGGEDYNEQFF TGTGCTAGTGAAGGGGGGGAGGACTACAATGAGCAGTTCTTC NA NA TRBJ2-1 TRBV12-5
CAWSVQEDTEAFF TGTGCCTGGAGTGTACAAGAGGACACTGAAGCTTTCTTT NA NA TRBJ1-1 TRBV30
CASSLRLAGGTDTQYF TGTGCCAGCAGCCTGCGGTTAGCGGGAGGCACAGATACGCAGTATTTT TRBD2 NA TRBJ2-3 TRBV7-8
CAISREVSNQPQHF TGTGCCATCAGCCGAGAGGTGAGCAATCAGCCCCAGCATTTT NA once TRBJ1-5 TRBV10-3
CASSAAGDTEAFF TGTGCCAGCAGCGCCGCGGGGGACACTGAAGCTTTCTTT NA NA TRBJ1-1 TRBV9
CASSPGDRGFRYEQYF TGTGCCAGCAGCCCGGGGGACAGGGGATTCCGCTACGAGCAGTACTTC TRBD1 NA TRBJ2-7 TRBV9
CASSQVEVSSTDTQYF TGTGCCAGCAGCCAAGTGGAGGTCTCTAGCACAGATACGCAGTATTTT NA NA TRBJ2-3 TRBV14
CASSQDWPGYQETQYF TGCGCCAGCAGCCAAGATTGGCCCGGATATCAAGAGACCCAGTACTTC NA NA TRBJ2-5 TRBV4-1